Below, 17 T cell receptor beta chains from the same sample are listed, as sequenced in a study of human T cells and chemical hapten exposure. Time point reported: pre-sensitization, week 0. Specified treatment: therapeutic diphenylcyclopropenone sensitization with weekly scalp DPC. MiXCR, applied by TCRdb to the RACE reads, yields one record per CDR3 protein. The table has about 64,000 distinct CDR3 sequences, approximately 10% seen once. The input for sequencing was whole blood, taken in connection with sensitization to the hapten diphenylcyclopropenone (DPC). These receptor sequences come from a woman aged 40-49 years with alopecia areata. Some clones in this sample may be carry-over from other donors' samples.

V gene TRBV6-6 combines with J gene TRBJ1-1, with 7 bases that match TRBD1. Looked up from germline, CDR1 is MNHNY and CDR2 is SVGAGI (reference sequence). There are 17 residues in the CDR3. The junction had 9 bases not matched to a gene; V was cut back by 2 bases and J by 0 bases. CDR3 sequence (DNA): TGTGCCAGCAGTTACAAGACAGGGCGCGTAATGAACACTGAAGCTTTCTTT. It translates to CASSYKTGRVMNTEAFF.

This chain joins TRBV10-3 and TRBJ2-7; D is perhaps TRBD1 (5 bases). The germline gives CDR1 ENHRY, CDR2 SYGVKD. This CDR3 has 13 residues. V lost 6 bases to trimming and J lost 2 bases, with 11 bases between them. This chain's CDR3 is CAIRRQQTYEQYF. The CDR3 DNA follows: TGTGCCATCAGAAGACAGCAGACCTACGAGCAGTACTTC.

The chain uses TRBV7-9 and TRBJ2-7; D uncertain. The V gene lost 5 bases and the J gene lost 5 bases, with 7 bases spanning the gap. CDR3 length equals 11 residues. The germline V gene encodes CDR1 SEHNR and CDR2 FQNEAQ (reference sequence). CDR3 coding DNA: TGTGCCAGCAGCGTCGTACACGAGCAGTACTTC. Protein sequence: CASSVVHEQYF.

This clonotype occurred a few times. The CDR3: CASSQDRTGFFEQYF. Here the CDR3 DNA reads TGCGCCAGCAGCCAAGATAGGACAGGGTTTTTCGAGCAGTACTTC. The rearrangement uses TRBV4-3 and TRBJ2-7, with 8 bases lining up with TRBD1. This CDR3 spans 15 amino acids. Trimming cost V 0 bases and J 6 bases; bases outside gene matches: 7. The germline V gene encodes CDR1 LGHNA and CDR2 YSLEER.

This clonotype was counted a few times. In DNA, the CDR3 is TGTGCCAGTAGTATCGTTTCCGGGGAGCTGTTTTTT. Its translation is CASSIVSGELFF. The chain combines TRBV19 with TRBJ2-2; no clear D. Germline values: CDR1 LNHDA, CDR2 SQIVND (reference sequence). Trimming left V 3 bases short and J 6 bases short, with 5 bases between. CDR3 length: 12 amino acids. The full variable domain, with the rest looked up from reference TRBV19 and TRBJ2-2, is DGGITQSPKYLFRKEGQNVTLSCEQNLNHDAMYWYRQDPGQGLRLIYYSQIVNDFQKGDIAEGYSVSREKKESFPLTVTSAQKNPTAFYLCASSIVSGELFFGEGSRLTVL.

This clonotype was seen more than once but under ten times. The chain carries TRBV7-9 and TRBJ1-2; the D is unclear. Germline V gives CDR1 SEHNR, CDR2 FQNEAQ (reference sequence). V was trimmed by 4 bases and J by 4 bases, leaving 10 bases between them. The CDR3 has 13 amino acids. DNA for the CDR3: TGTGCCAGCAGCTCCGAGGTGGCCTATGGCTACACCTTC. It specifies CASSSEVAYGYTF.

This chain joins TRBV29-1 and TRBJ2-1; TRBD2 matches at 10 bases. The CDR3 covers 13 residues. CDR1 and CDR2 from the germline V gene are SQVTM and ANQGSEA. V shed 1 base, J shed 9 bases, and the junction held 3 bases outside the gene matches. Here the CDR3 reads CSVEVASGGEQFF. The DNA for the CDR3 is TGCAGCGTTGAAGTTGCTAGCGGGGGTGAGCAGTTCTTC.

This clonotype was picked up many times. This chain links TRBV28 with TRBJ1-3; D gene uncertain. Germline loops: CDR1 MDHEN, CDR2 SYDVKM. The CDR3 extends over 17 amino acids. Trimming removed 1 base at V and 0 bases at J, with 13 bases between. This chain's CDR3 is CASSLSPSGRSGNTIYF. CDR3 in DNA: TGTGCCAGCAGTTTATCCCCTTCAGGCCGCTCTGGAAACACCATATATTTT.

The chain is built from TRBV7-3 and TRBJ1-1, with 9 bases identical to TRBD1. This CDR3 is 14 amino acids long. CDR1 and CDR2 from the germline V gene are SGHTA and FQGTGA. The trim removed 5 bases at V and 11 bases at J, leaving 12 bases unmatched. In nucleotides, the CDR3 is TGTGCCAGCAGCCCGGGACAGGGAGGGCTTGAGGCTTTCTTT. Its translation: CASSPGQGGLEAFF.

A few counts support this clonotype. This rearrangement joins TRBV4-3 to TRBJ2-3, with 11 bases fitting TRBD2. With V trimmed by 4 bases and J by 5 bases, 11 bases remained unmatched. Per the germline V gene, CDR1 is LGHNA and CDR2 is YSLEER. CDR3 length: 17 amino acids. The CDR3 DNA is TGCGCCAGCAGCCCAGAGATAGCGGGGGGGCTAATAGATACGCAGTATTTT. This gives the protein CASSPEIAGGLIDTQYF.

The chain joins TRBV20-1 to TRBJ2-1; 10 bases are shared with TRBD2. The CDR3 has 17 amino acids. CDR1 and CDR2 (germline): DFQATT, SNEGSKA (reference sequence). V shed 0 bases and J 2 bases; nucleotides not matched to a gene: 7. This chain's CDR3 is CSARDLLLAGPYNEQFF. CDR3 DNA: TGCAGTGCTAGAGATCTACTACTAGCGGGGCCCTACAATGAGCAGTTCTTC.

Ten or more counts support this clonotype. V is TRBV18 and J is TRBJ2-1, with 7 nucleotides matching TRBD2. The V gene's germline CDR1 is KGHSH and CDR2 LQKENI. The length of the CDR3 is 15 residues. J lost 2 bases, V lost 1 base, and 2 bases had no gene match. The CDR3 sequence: CASSPRRETYNEQFF. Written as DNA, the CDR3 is TGTGCCAGCTCACCACGGCGGGAGACCTACAATGAGCAGTTCTTC.

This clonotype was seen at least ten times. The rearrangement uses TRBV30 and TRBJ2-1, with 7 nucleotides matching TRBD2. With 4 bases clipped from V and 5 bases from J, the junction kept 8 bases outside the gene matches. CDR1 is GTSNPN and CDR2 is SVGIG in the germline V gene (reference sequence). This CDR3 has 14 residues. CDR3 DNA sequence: TGTGCCTGGACCAACCGGGACTACCACAATGAGCAGTTCTTC. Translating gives CAWTNRDYHNEQFF.

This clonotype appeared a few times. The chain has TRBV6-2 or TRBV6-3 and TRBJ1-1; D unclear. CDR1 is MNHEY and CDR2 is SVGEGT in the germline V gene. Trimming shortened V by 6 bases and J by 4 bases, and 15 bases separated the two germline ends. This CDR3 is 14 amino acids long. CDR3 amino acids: CASSSPGFSTEAFF. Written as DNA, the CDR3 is TGTGCCAGCAGCTCACCCGGCTTCAGCACTGAAGCTTTCTTT.

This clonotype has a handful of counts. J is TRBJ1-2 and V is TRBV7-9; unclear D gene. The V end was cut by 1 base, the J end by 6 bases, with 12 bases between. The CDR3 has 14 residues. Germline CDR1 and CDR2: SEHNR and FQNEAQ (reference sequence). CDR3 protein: CASSLDRPYDGYTF. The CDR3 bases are TGTGCCAGCAGCTTAGACAGACCCTACGATGGCTACACCTTC.

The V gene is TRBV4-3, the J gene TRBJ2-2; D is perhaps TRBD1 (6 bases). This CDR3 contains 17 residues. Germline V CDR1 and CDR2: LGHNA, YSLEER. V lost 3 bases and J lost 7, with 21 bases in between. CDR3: CASSQPRFRGFGGELFF. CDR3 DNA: TGCGCCAGCAGCCAGCCAAGGTTCAGGGGTTTTGGCGGGGAGCTGTTTTTT.

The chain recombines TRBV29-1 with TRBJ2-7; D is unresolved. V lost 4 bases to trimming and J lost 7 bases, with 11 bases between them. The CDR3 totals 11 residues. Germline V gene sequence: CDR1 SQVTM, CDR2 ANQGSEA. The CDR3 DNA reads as TGCAGCGTTGTTTGGCAGCAGGAGCAGTACTTC. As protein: CSVVWQQEQYF.